This T cell receptor (beta chain) was sequenced during a study of blood T cell repertoires in COVID-19. Whole-study context: Sites in the United States, Italy and Spain provided acute and convalescent COVID-19 samples. PBMCs, B-cell-depleted T cells, or T cells provided the cDNA or gDNA that made up the material.

J gave up 2 bases and V 5 bases, and 6 bases lay outside the gene matches. Germline CDR1 SNHLY, CDR2 FYNNEI. The CDR3 contains 14 residues. TCRdb's copy holds only in-frame clones and misses some; the assay was immunoSEQ multiplex PCR. The table has approximately 96,000 clones, 90% to 95% seen once. Sequencing was done on a sample of peripheral blood. The TCR was taken from a human donor with active COVID-19. The donor label of this sample is uncertain. The V and J genes are TRBV2 and TRBJ2-7; 7 positions agree with TRBD1. The CDR3 region has the DNA TGTGCCAGCAGTCTACCGGGACAGCCCTACGAGCAGTACTTC. It encodes CASSLPGQPYEQYF. Variable domain in full (rest from reference TRBV2 and TRBJ2-7): EPEVTQTPSHQVTQMGQEVILRCVPISNHLYFYWYRQILGQKVEFLVSFYNNEISEKSEIFDDQFSVERPDGSNFTLKIRSTKLEDSAMYFCASSLPGQPYEQYFGPGTRLTVT.